One and the same sample provided the 11 T cell receptor beta chains below, sequenced in a study of Graves' ophthalmopathy and Graves' hyperthyroidism. RNA transcripts yielded amplified TCR beta CDR3 regions. Amplification began with first-round RT-PCR using HTBI primers, then second-round multiplex PCR was performed. TCRdb reprocessed the multiplex PCR reads via MiXCR and lists one record per CDR3 protein. The sample consists of under 800,000 distinct CDR3 sequences, approximately 21% of them appearing once. The specimen sequenced was peripheral blood. The receptors come from a woman aged 18-29 years with stable Graves' hyperthyroidism. Some clones in this sample may be carry-over from other donors' samples.

This clonotype has a count of ten or more. CDR3 in amino acids: CASSSLRDRYGYTF. DNA for the CDR3: TGTGCCAGTAGCTCCCTTCGGGACCGCTATGGCTACACCTTC. The chain links TRBV19 to TRBJ1-2, with D possibly matching TRBD1 (5 bases). Deletions cut 6 bases from V and 4 bases from J, with 15 bases between. Germline CDR1 and CDR2: LNHDA and SQIVND (reference sequence). The CDR3 consists of 14 residues.

This rearrangement joins TRBV2 to TRBJ2-7; 7 nucleotides match TRBD1. Germline V gene sequence: CDR1 SNHLY, CDR2 FYNNEI. The CDR3 has 15 amino acids. Losses at the gene ends were 7 bases for V and 10 bases for J; bases not matched to a gene: 19. The CDR3 sequence: CASKGPGIGGFDQYF. In DNA, the CDR3 is TGTGCCAGCAAGGGCCCCGGGATAGGGGGCTTCGATCAGTACTTC.

This clonotype was counted ten times or more. The CDR3 here is CATSTGVAKNIQYF. In DNA, the CDR3 is TGTGCCACTTCGACAGGGGTGGCCAAAAACATTCAGTACTTC. The gene calls are TRBV2 and TRBJ2-4; 8 positions match TRBD1. The V gene end was trimmed by 10 bases and the J gene end by 1 base; junction bases not matched to a gene: 6. This CDR3 region has 14 residues. Germline lookup yields CDR1 SNHLY and CDR2 FYNNEI. Using reference TRBV2 and TRBJ2-4 for the parts outside the CDR3, the full variable domain is EPEVTQTPSHQVTQMGQEVILRCVPISNHLYFYWYRQILGQKVEFLVSFYNNEISEKSEIFDDQFSVERPDGSNFTLKIRSTKLEDSAMYFCATSTGVAKNIQYFGAGTRLSVL.

V is TRBV29-1 and J is TRBJ1-1; 9 bases agree with TRBD1. The length of the CDR3 is 11 residues. The germline V gene has CDR1 SQVTM and CDR2 ANQGSEA. V lost 6 bases to trimming and J lost 7 bases; unmatched junction nucleotides: 3. DNA of the CDR3: TGCAGCGTACAGGGGGCTATTGAAGCTTTCTTT. It yields the protein CSVQGAIEAFF.

This clonotype has ten or more counts. The J gene is TRBJ1-1, the V gene TRBV5-1; a weak D match, TRBD1 (6 bases). Trimming left V 6 bases short and J 2 bases short, with 11 bases between. The CDR3 runs 13 residues. Germline-derived CDR1 and CDR2 are SGHRS and YFSETQ. CDR3 sequence reads: CASKNRDNTEAFF. The CDR3 bases are TGCGCCAGCAAAAACAGGGATAACACTGAAGCTTTCTTT.

The table lists this clonotype with a few counts. J is TRBJ2-2 and V is TRBV6-5; a possible D gene is TRBD2 (5 bases). V lost 0 bases and J 1 base, leaving 12 bases between the germline ends. There are 17 residues in the CDR3. Per germline, CDR1 MNHEY and CDR2 SVGAGI. The CDR3 DNA reads TGTGCCAGCAGTTACTCTGGGCCGGGGTTGAACACCGGGGAGCTGTTTTTT. The encoded protein is CASSYSGPGLNTGELFF.

The chain recombines TRBV2 with TRBJ1-5; TRBD1 might be the D (5 bases). From germline, CDR1 is SNHLY and CDR2 FYNNEI. V lost 1 base to trimming and J lost 3 bases, with 10 bases between them. The CDR3 is 15 amino acids. CDR3 nucleotide sequence: TGTGCCAGCAGTGAAGGTTCGGGGGACAATCAGCCCCAGCATTTT. This encodes CASSEGSGDNQPQHF. The variable domain in full, completed from reference TRBV2 and TRBJ1-5, reads EPEVTQTPSHQVTQMGQEVILRCVPISNHLYFYWYRQILGQKVEFLVSFYNNEISEKSEIFDDQFSVERPDGSNFTLKIRSTKLEDSAMYFCASSEGSGDNQPQHFGDGTRLSIL.

V usage is TRBV6-5 and J usage is TRBJ1-2, with 8 bases identical to TRBD1. The V gene end was trimmed by 0 bases and the J gene end by 8 bases; junction bases not matched to a gene: 8. The CDR3 sequence is 15 residues long. The germline CDR1 and CDR2 sequences are MNHEY and SVGAGI. The CDR3: CASSYSNQGAGGYTF. The CDR3 nucleotides read TGTGCCAGCAGTTACTCAAACCAGGGGGCGGGAGGCTACACCTTC.

Of note for this clonotype: At one end the junction does not follow the germline gene, possibly because of a read error. The V call is TRBV11-2, the J call TRBJ2-2; TRBD1 matches 8 bases. The CDR3 has 16 amino acids. Germline V gene lookup returns CDR1 SGHAT and CDR2 FQNNGV. Written as DNA, the CDR3 is TGTGTCAGCAGCCCTAGGACAGGGATGAACACCGGGGAGCTGTTTTTT. This translates into CVSSPRTGMNTGELFF.

DNA for the CDR3: TGTGCCAGCAGGGATACCGGGACAGGGTTGCTTGGCTACACCTTC. It yields the protein CASRDTGTGLLGYTF. V is TRBV2 and J is TRBJ1-2; 9 bases are a match to TRBD1. Per the germline V gene, CDR1 is SNHLY and CDR2 is FYNNEI. The CDR3 runs 15 residues. After removal of 6 bases from V and 7 bases from J, the junction contained 12 bases not matched to a gene.

This clonotype was seen repeatedly, ten times or more. The chain uses TRBV20-1 and TRBJ1-5; no reliable D call. Germline values: CDR1 DFQATT, CDR2 SNEGSKA (reference sequence). Deletions cut 3 bases from V and 1 base from J, with 10 bases between. This CDR3 contains 14 residues. The CDR3 here is CSASSAGSNQPQHF. CDR3 bases: TGCAGTGCTAGTTCGGCGGGGAGCAATCAGCCCCAGCATTTT.